This T cell receptor (beta chain) was identified during a study of shared clonotypes between healthy human individuals. Whole-study context: Plates per donor: three CD4 naive, three CD4 memory, two CD8 naive, one CD8 memory.

Notes on the study in general: Estimated richness was generally greater in naive than memory subsets.

Participating donors were healthy, HIV-negative adults free of recent acute infections or vaccinations. Each sorted subset replicate got 200 ng genomic DNA, tens of thousands of genomes. Repertoires were generated with immunoSEQ multiplex PCR, while TCRdb's copy carries only in-frame clones and drops some. The sample yields fewer than 3 million clones, about nine tenths seen once. From germline, CDR1 is SGHAT and CDR2 FQNNGV. The CDR3 length is 17 residues. V was shortened by 1 base and J by 7 bases, with 22 bases between the two germline ends. Details on this clone: Antigen: not known.

V is TRBV11-2 and J is TRBJ1-1; tentative D call: TRBD1 (5 bases). Sequenced sample: naive CD4+ T cells from PBMCs. Subset in this sample: CD45RA+ positively selected. This sequence was found in a man younger than 35 in good health. Some clones in this sample may be carry-over from other donors' samples. The DNA of the CDR3 is TGTGCCAGCAGCTTAGTTGGTGTCAGGGCGGCTGGTGATGAAGCTTTCTTT. Residues: CASSLVGVRAAGDEAFF.